The text below deals with one T cell receptor (beta chain). This clonotype was observed at least ten times. The antigen this receptor binds is unknown. No quality values exist for individual bases; no much larger clone is one base distant. The entry originates in a study of neurological immune-mediated disorders (dated by TCRdb to about 2019). In terms of the full investigation: Using UMI-based sequencing, the study compared peripheral blood TCR-beta repertoires from patients with HTLV-I-associated myelopathy (HAM/TSP), patients with multiple sclerosis, and healthy controls. Alongside PBMC samples, the set of about 97 TCR-beta libraries contained longitudinal samples, technical triplicates, and paired CD4+ and CD8+ T-cell subsets that had been sorted. Of the approximately 70 subjects in the cohort, some 15 were HAM/TSP patients, about 34 were multiple sclerosis patients, and some 20 were healthy controls.

V ends up 0 bases short and J 6 bases short, with an unmatched junction base count of 16. The germline V gene (reference sequence) yields DFQATT for CDR1 and SNEGSKA for CDR2. The CDR3 runs 19 amino acids, cysteine and phenylalanine included. Here the CDR3 DNA is all that survives: 57 bases in frame from base 1. TCR libraries for sorted subsets were made from 750,000 to 1,000,000 sorted CD4+ or CD8+ T cells. PBMCs were separated from peripheral blood using Ficoll-Hypaque density gradient centrifugation and then cryopreserved in liquid nitrogen. The study also sequenced paired sorted CD4+ and CD8+ subsets from healthy controls, HAM/TSP patients and MS patients. cDNA was synthesized by template-switch 5'RACE using a primer with a 10-nucleotide random unique molecular identifier that tagged each TCR transcript. Every sequencing run yielded over 170 million TCR-beta sequences covering 15-18 subjects. The RNeasy kit was used to extract total RNA. The KAPA Real-time Library Amplification kit was used to amplify TCR-beta VDJ regions with primers targeting the TCR constant region and the 5'RACE anchor. Sample indexes and Illumina adaptors were added in a first PCR, after which library yield was increased in a second PCR. After purification with Ampure beads, the TCR product of roughly 650 bp was size-selected on a 2% E-gel SizeSelection system. Before pooling, library quality was checked on a Bioanalyzer, concentration was measured with Qubit, and libraries were quantified with the Kapa Library Quantification kit. An Illumina HiSeq 2500 sequenced the libraries paired-end 2 x 150 bp. To increase sequence diversity, about 23-30% phiX was spiked into each library pool. In the authors' own workflow: Quality-filtered reads were processed with the UMI-based MiGEC pipeline, and over 90% of raw TCR sequences were removed by the MiGEC pipeline during error correction. VDJ genes were aligned to IMGT germline references, and each clonotype was defined by a unique CDR3 amino acid sequence together with V-J genes. Clonal expansion, Shannon diversity and CDR3 relatedness were evaluated with VDJtools (CalcPairwiseDistances, ClusterSamples), while phylogenetic trees were built in CLCbio workbench. Using coefficient-of-variation modelling across technical triplicates, the study counted a clone as expanded if it had at least 8 unique UMIs. Using fastp trimming at Q25 and MiXCR clonotype assembly, TCRdb reanalyzed the public sequencing data and kept in-frame beta chains. Each CDR3 protein appears once, grouped with its most common genes and DNA. What appears here as the V and J calls and clone size reflects TCRdb's work, not the paper's. The sample records approximately 27,000 distinct CDR3 sequences, roughly 25% of which are singletons. The ten largest account for 30% of the sample.

Broad study findings and their caveats: The highest TCR clonal expansion was observed in HAM/TSP patients, whereas the lowest was observed in MS patients, even when compared with healthy controls. Expanded clones from different subjects shared no identical CDR3 amino acid sequences, which suggests that TCR-beta repertoires were private in all groups.

The TCR sequence derives from a middle-aged man with HTLV-1-associated myelopathy (HAM/TSP). The source material was CD4+ T cells from blood. The rearranged segments are TRBV20-1 and TRBJ2-1, with 11 bases in between that match TRBD2. The nucleotides read TGCAGTGCTAGAGATTTGGTAGCGGGAGGGTCTCAACAATCCAATGAGCAGTTCTTC. Its translation reads: CSARDLVAGGSQQSNEQFF.